This TCR beta chain was sequenced in a study of blood T cell repertoires in COVID-19. About the study: T cells, B-cell-depleted T cells, or PBMCs provided the cDNA or gDNA that served as material.

Original analysis: The assay estimated nucleated cells by amplifying reference gene primers. Profiled with immunoSEQ multiplex PCR; TCRdb holds only in-frame clones, not every one. V and J calls and clone size are copied from that table; D and trimming were computed from the DNA. Counted here are roughly 220,000 clones, approximately 84% occurring once; the ten biggest clones make up about 2.1%. Germline CDR1 and CDR2: SNHLY and FYNNEI. The CDR3 length is 11 residues. The V and J ends lost 6 bases and 10 bases respectively, with 12 bases between them. This TCR derives from a woman aged 60-70 years with acute or convalescent COVID-19. Input material: peripheral blood. The chain joins TRBV2 to TRBJ1-1; D ambiguous. CDR3 in amino acids: CASSYQSGAFF. The DNA for the CDR3 is TGTGCCAGCAGCTATCAGTCGGGAGCTTTCTTT.